Below are 12 T cell receptor beta chains sequenced from a single sample in a study of blood T cell repertoires in COVID-19. Produced via immunoSEQ multiplex PCR; TCRdb's table is partial and in-frame only. The sample contains 190,000 or so clones, around nine tenths of which appear only once. The sequencing sample was made of peripheral blood. These receptor sequences come from a woman between 18 and 30 years old who had recovered from COVID-19.

The chain combines TRBV28 with TRBJ1-2; 9 positions agree with TRBD1. Germline CDR1 MDHEN, CDR2 SYDVKM. The CDR3 has 15 residues. The ends lost 2 bases at V and 6 bases at J; junction bases unmatched: 7. The CDR3, as DNA: TGTGCCAGCAGTTTACCCCCGGGACAGGGTCATGGCTACACCTTC. Protein product: CASSLPPGQGHGYTF.

J is TRBJ2-1 and V is TRBV25-1, with D hard to call. V lost 3 bases and J lost 9, with 12 bases in between. CDR1 is MGHDK, CDR2 SYGVNS, per germline. The CDR3 runs 13 residues. Here the CDR3 reads CASSEYTNGEQFF. DNA for the CDR3: TGTGCCAGCAGTGAGTATACGAACGGTGAGCAGTTCTTC.

This chain links TRBV4-3 with TRBJ2-7; a possible D gene is TRBD1 (6 bases). CDR1 LGHNA and CDR2 YSLEER come from the germline V gene. V was clipped by 3 bases and J by 2 bases, with 14 bases between them. The CDR3 sequence is 15 residues long. In DNA, the CDR3 is TGCGCCAGCAGCCAGGGGATAGCAGGGGCCTACGAGCAGTACTTC. Translated, it gives CASSQGIAGAYEQYF.

This clone has a single count. The chain has TRBV7-9 and TRBJ1-2; a weak D match, TRBD1 (5 bases). Germline CDR1 is SEHNR and CDR2 is FQNEAQ (reference sequence). Trimming stripped 3 bases from V and 4 bases from J, with 9 bases between. The CDR3 length is 13 residues. Here the CDR3 reads CASSFDSRYGYTF. Here the CDR3 DNA reads TGTGCCAGCAGCTTCGACAGCCGCTATGGCTACACCTTC. Complete variable domain (other parts from reference TRBV7-9 and TRBJ1-2): DTGVSQNPRHKITKRGQNVTFRCDPISEHNRLYWYRQTLGQGPEFLTYFQNEAQLEKSRLLSDRFSAERPKGSFSTLEIQRTEQGDSAMYLCASSFDSRYGYTFGSGTRLTVV.

This chain connects TRBV5-1 to TRBJ1-1; 9 bases map to TRBD1. With V trimmed by 4 bases and J by 5 bases, 9 bases remained unmatched. The germline V gene encodes CDR1 SGHRS and CDR2 YFSETQ. This CDR3 contains 15 residues. The CDR3, as DNA: TGCGCCAGCAGCGCCCGGGACAGGGTATTAACTGAAGCTTTCTTT. It encodes CASSARDRVLTEAFF. The complete variable domain, with remaining parts taken from reference TRBV5-1 and TRBJ1-1, reads KAGVTQTPRYLIKTRGQQVTLSCSPISGHRSVSWYQQTPGQGLQFLFEYFSETQRNKGNFPGRFSGRQFSNSRSEMNVSTLELGDSALYLCASSARDRVLTEAFFGQGTRLTVV.

The chain couples TRBV6-2 or TRBV6-3 to TRBJ2-5, with D possibly TRBD2 on 6 matching bases. CDR1 is MNHEY, CDR2 SVGEGT, per germline. The CDR3 totals 15 residues. With 0 bases removed from V and 5 bases from J, the gap between germline ends came to 13 bases. The CDR3 sequence: CASSYSRAGGETQYF. CDR3 nucleotides: TGTGCCAGCAGTTACTCGAGAGCTGGGGGGGAGACCCAGTACTTC.

The genes are TRBV11-2 and TRBJ1-2, with 7 bases aligning to TRBD1. This CDR3 contains 17 residues. Germline V gives CDR1 SGHAT, CDR2 FQNNGV. Trimming cost V 5 bases and J 0 bases; bases outside gene matches: 12. The CDR3 region is CASSISNDRDPNYGYTF. CDR3 DNA: TGTGCCAGCAGCATTAGCAACGACAGGGACCCTAACTATGGCTACACCTTC. Using reference TRBV11-2 and TRBJ1-2 for the parts outside the CDR3, the full variable domain is EAGVAQSPRYKIIEKRQSVAFWCNPISGHATLYWYQQILGQGPKLLIQFQNNGVVDDSQLPKDRFSAERLKGVDSTLKIQPAKLEDSAVYLCASSISNDRDPNYGYTFGSGTRLTVV.

V and J are TRBV15 and TRBJ2-1; 10 bases match TRBD1. Germline V CDR1 and CDR2: LNHNV, YYDKDF (reference sequence). The CDR3 runs to 18 residues. The V gene end was trimmed by 0 bases and the J gene end by 4 bases; junction bases not matched to a gene: 9. DNA of the CDR3: TGTGCCACCAGCAGAGATCCTGTGGACAGGGGGGTTTACAATGAGCAGTTCTTC. Its protein product is CATSRDPVDRGVYNEQFF.

This chain links TRBV10-3 with TRBJ1-2, with 8 bases lining up with TRBD1. Germline V gene lookup returns CDR1 ENHRY and CDR2 SYGVKD. The CDR3 has 12 residues. The V and J ends lost 4 bases and 10 bases, in that order; junction bases with no gene match: 5. The CDR3 coding sequence is TGTGCCATCAGTGCCCGGGACAGGTTCTACACCTTC. Amino acids: CAISARDRFYTF.

The chain employs TRBV6-5 and TRBJ1-1; D possibly corresponds to TRBD1 (5 bases). Trimming left V 6 bases short and J 5 bases short, with 19 bases between. The CDR3 extends over 15 amino acids. CDR1 is MNHEY, CDR2 SVGAGI, per germline. The CDR3 protein is CASRPGGVVETEAFF. CDR3 DNA: TGTGCCAGCAGGCCGGGGGGGGTTGTGGAAACTGAAGCTTTCTTT.

CDR3 DNA: TGCGCCAGCAGCTTGTCGGGGTGGATAGATACGCAGTATTTT. Translation gives CASSLSGWIDTQYF. The V gene is TRBV5-1, the J gene TRBJ2-3; D is possibly TRBD2 (5 bases). Trimming pared 1 base from V and 5 bases from J, leaving 11 bases between. From germline, CDR1 is SGHRS and CDR2 YFSETQ. The length of the CDR3 is 14 residues.

The V call is TRBV11-1, the J call TRBJ1-1; 7 nucleotides match TRBD1. This CDR3 region has 15 residues. J was trimmed by 0 bases and V by 6 bases; bases with no gene match: 7. Germline CDR1 SGHAT, CDR2 FQDESV (reference sequence). The CDR3 nucleotides are TGTGCCAGCAGTTTCAGGGGGAACATGAACACTGAAGCTTTCTTT. It translates to CASSFRGNMNTEAFF.